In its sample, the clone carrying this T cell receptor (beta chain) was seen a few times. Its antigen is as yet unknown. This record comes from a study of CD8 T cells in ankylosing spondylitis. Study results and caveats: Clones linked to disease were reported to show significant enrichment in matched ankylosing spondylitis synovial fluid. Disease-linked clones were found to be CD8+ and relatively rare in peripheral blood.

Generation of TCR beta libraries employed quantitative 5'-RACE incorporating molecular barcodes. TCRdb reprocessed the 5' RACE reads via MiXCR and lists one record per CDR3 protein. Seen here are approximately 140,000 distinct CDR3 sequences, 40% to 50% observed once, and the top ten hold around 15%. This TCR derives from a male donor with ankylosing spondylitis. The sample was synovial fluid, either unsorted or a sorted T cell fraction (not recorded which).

CDR3 loop: CASSSTTGRDNQKGGTGELFF. In DNA form, the CDR3 reads TGTGCCAGCAGCTCAACCACTGGTCGGGACAACCAAAAAGGGGGCACCGGGGAGCTGTTTTTT. The chain uses TRBV11-1 and TRBJ2-2; maybe TRBD1 (6 bases). Germline assignment: CDR1 SGHAT and CDR2 FQDESV (reference sequence). Trimming removed 4 bases from V and 4 bases from J, with 31 bases in between. This CDR3 is built from 21 residues.